This TCR beta chain derives from a study of control samples from healthy donors and cancer patients. After removal of 2 bases from V and 6 bases from J, the junction contained 6 bases not matched to a gene. Germline-derived CDR1 and CDR2 are KGHSH and LQKENI. The CDR3 spans 14 residues. Produced via immunoSEQ multiplex PCR; TCRdb's table is partial and in-frame only. The table includes over 70,000 clones, 85% to 90% detected once. The sequenced sample consisted of blood. The clonotype comes from an older woman in good health. This chain joins TRBV18 and TRBJ1-2; TRBD1 agrees at 7 bases. In DNA form, the CDR3 reads TGTGCCAGCTCACCAACAGCAGGGGGTGATGGCTACACCTTC. Translating it yields CASSPTAGGDGYTF. Full variable domain (rest looked up from reference TRBV18 and TRBJ1-2): NAGVMQNPRHLVRRRGQEARLRCSPMKGHSHVYWYRQLPEEGLKFMVYLQKENIIDESGMPKERFSAEFPKEGPSILRIQQVVRGDSAAYFCASSPTAGGDGYTFGSGTRLTVV.